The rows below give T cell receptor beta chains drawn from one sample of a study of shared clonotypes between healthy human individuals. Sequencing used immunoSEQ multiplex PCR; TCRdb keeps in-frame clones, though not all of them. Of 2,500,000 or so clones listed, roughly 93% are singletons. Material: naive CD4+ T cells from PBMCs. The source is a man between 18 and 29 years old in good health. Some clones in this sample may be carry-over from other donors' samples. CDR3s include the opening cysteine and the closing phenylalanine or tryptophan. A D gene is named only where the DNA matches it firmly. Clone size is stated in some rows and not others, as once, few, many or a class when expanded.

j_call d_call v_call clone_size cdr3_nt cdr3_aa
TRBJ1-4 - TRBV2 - TGTGCCAGCAGTGATATGGCCGCAAAAGCGGCAACTAATGAAAAACTGTTTTTT CASSDMAAKAATNEKLFF
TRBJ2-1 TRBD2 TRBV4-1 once TGCGCCAGCAGCCAGGGACTAGCGGGAGGCAATGAGCAGTTCTTC CASSQGLAGGNEQFF
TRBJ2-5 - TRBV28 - TGTGCCAGCATCGAGGTAGGGTCGGAGACCCAGTACTTC CASIEVGSETQYF
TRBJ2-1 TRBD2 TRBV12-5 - TGTGCTAGTGGTTTGGCCGGGACTAGCGGTTACAATGAGCAGTTCTTC CASGLAGTSGYNEQFF
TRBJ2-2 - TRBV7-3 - TGTGCCAGCAGCCATGCTCCGGGACGGATGAACACCGGGGAGCTGTTTTTT CASSHAPGRMNTGELFF
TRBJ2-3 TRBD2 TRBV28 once TGTGCCAGCAGTTCCGGGGGGGTTGGCACAGATACGCAGTATTTT CASSSGGVGTDTQYF
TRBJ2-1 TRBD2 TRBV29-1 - TGCAGCGTTGCTCGGAGACTAGCGGGAGATGTGGGTGAGCAGTTCTTC CSVARRLAGDVGEQFF
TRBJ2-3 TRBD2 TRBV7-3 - TGTGCCAGCAGCTTTACTAATAGCGGGAGCCCCCCAGATACGCAGTATTTT CASSFTNSGSPPDTQYF
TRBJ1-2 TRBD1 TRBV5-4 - TGTGCCAGCAGCTCAGGGGGACAGCCAAACTATGGCTACACCTTC CASSSGGQPNYGYTF
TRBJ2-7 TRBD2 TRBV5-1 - TGCGCCAGCAGCTTGGGACTAGCGGGAGTTTGGGAGCAGTACTTC CASSLGLAGVWEQYF
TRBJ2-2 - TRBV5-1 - TGCGCCAGCAGCTTGGCCCCAGAAGGGGAGCTGTTTTTT CASSLAPEGELFF
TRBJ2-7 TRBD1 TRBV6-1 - TGTGCCAGCCAAACAGGGGCGGCCTACGAGCAGTACTTC CASQTGAAYEQYF
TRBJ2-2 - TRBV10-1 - TGCGCCAGCAGTGAGACCGGGACAAGGCCGAACACCGGGGAGCTGTTTTTT CASSETGTRPNTGELFF
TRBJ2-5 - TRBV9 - TGTGCCAGCAGCGTAGGGCTAGAGTTCACAGAGACCCAGTACTTC CASSVGLEFTETQYF
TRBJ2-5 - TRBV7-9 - TGTGCCAGCAGCTACGCGGGTTCAGAGACCCAGTACTTC CASSYAGSETQYF
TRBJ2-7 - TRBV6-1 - TGTGCCGTCAGGGATCGGACACAGTACGAGCAGTACTTC CAVRDRTQYEQYF
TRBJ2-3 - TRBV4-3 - TGCGCCAGCAGGAACCAGGGTGCAGATACGCAGTATTTT CASRNQGADTQYF
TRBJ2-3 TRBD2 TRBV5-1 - TGCGCCAGCACCTTAGCGGGATCCACAGATACGCAGTATTTT CASTLAGSTDTQYF
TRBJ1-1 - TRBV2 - TGTGCCAGCAGTGAAAAGGGTACCACTGAAGCTTTCTTT CASSEKGTTEAFF
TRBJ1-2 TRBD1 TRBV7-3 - TGTGCCAGCAGCCCCCAGGGGGGGAAAGGGGGCTACACCTTC CASSPQGGKGGYTF
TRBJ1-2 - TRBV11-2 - TGTGCCAGCAGCTTAGACGGCCGGAACTATGGCTACACCTTC CASSLDGRNYGYTF
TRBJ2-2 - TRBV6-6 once TGTGCCAGCAGTACCGGGAGCACCGGGGAGCTGTTTTTT CASSTGSTGELFF
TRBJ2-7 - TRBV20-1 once TGCAGTGCCGGATTGCCATACGAGCAGTACTTC CSAGLPYEQYF
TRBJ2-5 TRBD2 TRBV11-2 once TGTGCCAGCAGCTCCGAGCGGGAGGGCCGAAAGACCCAGTACTTC CASSSEREGRKTQYF
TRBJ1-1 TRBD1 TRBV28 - TGTGCCAGCAGTTTAGACGACAGGGCAATAGCTTTCTTT CASSLDDRAIAFF
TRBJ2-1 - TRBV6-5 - TGTGCCAGCCGGGGAACCCTGCGCAATGAGCAGTTCTTC CASRGTLRNEQFF
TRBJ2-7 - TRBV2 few TGTGCCAGCAGTCCAAGCTCCTACGAGCAGTACTTC CASSPSSYEQYF
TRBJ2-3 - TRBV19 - TGTGCCAGTAGCAAAATCGACAGCCCGGGCACAGATACGCAGTATTTT CASSKIDSPGTDTQYF
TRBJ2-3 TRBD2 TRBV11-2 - TGTGCCAGCAGGGCTAGCGGCCCCAGTACAGATACGCAGTATTTT CASRASGPSTDTQYF
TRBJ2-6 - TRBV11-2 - TGTGCCAGTCGGCCTGGGGCCAACGTCCTGACTTTC CASRPGANVLTF
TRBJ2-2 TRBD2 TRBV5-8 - TGTGCCAGCAGCGTCGGGGGGGTAACCACCGGGGAGCTGTTTTTT CASSVGGVTTGELFF
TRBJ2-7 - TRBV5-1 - TGCGCCAGCAGCTTTCAGGACGGCTCCTACGAGCAGTACTTC CASSFQDGSYEQYF
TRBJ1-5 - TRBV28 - TGTGCCAGCAAGGAAGGGATCCTTAATCTAGGGCAGCCCCAGCATTTT CASKEGILNLGQPQHF
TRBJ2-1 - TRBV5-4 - TGTGCCAGCAGGCGGACTGCGGGCGACAATGAGCAGTTCTTC CASRRTAGDNEQFF
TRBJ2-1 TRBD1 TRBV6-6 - TGTGCCAGCAGCTTTCCGGGACAGGGGGCAAGTGAGCAGTTCTTC CASSFPGQGASEQFF
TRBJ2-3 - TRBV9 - TGTGCCAGCAGCCCCAACTCGATTACGCAGTATTTT CASSPNSITQYF
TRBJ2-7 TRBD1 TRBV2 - TGTGCCAGCAGTGTACTCAGACAGGGGGGGTCCTACGAGCAGTACTTC CASSVLRQGGSYEQYF
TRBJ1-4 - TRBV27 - TGTGCCAGCACCAACAGGGCGCCTAATGAAAAACTGTTTTTT CASTNRAPNEKLFF
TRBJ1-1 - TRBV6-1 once TGTGCCACCTCCGGACAGATGAACACTGAAGCTTTCTTT CATSGQMNTEAFF
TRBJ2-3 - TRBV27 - TGTGCCAGCAGTTTTGGAAGCACAGATACGCAGTATTTT CASSFGSTDTQYF
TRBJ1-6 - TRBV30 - TGTGCCTCGGCGGGGGTCTATAATTCACCCCTCCACTTT CASAGVYNSPLHF
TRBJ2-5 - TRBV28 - TGTGCCAGCGGTCCCGGACCTCGACCAACCCAGTACTTC CASGPGPRPTQYF
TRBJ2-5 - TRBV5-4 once TGTGCCAGCAGTCGGGGTGGGGGAAGGGAGACCCAGTACTTC CASSRGGGRETQYF
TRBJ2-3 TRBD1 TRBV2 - TGTGCCAGCAGTCTGACAGGGGAGGATACGCAGTATTTT CASSLTGEDTQYF
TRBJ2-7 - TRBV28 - TGTGCCAGCAGTCCAACACTCTACGAGCAGTACTTC CASSPTLYEQYF
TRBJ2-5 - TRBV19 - TGTGCCAGCACGCCCTCTCCCTCTCTAGGAGAGACCCAGTACTTC CASTPSPSLGETQYF
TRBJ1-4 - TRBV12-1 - TGTGCCAGCAGCTCACTCCGCGAGGGCCTAAATGAAAAACTGTTTTTT CASSSLREGLNEKLFF
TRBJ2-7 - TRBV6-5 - TGTGCCAGCAGACCTGTACAGGGTGGGTCCTACGAGCAGTACTTC CASRPVQGGSYEQYF
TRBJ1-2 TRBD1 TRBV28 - TGTGCCAGCAGTTACCCTGGGGAGGGGGCGCCTGACTATGGCTACACCTTC CASSYPGEGAPDYGYTF
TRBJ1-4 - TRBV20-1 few TGCAGTGCTAGGGGGGAAAAACTGTTTTTT CSARGEKLFF
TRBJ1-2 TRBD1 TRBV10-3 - TGTGCCACCAACAGGGGGCTCTCGGACTATGGCTACACCTTC CATNRGLSDYGYTF
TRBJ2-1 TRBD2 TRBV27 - TGTGCCAGCAGTTCTGGACTAGCGGCTTCCTACAATGAGCAGTTCTTC CASSSGLAASYNEQFF
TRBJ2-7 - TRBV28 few TGTGCCAGCAGTTTAGCGGCAGGGGCGTCCTACGAGCAGTACTTC CASSLAAGASYEQYF
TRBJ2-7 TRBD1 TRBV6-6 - TGTGCCAGCAGTTTAGACAGGGGCAGACTCTACGAGCAGTACTTC CASSLDRGRLYEQYF
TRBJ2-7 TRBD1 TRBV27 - TGTGCCAGCAGTGCAAAGGACAGGGGTTTGTACGAGCAGTACTTC CASSAKDRGLYEQYF
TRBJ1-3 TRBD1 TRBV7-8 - TGTGCCAGCAGCTTAGCTGGGACAGGGAAGGGCACCATATATTTT CASSLAGTGKGTIYF
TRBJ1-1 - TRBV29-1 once TGCAGCGTCGCCAGGGGCTCCGGCACTGAAGCTTTCTTT CSVARGSGTEAFF